These T cell receptor beta chains were read from a single sample in a study of T cell responses to AZD1222 COVID-19 vaccine. Assay: immunoSEQ multiplex PCR; the TCRdb copy retains only in-frame clones and omits some. The data hold approximately 70,000 clones, with 80% observed a single time. The material was peripheral blood, obtained 28 days after the second AZD1222 dose. The origin of the receptors is an adult who received the AZD1222 COVID-19 vaccine. Both conserved end residues are part of each CDR3. A D gene is named only where the DNA matches it firmly. Size is stated for part of the rows, as once, few or many counts, or as a class when the clone is expanded.

TRBV7-2	.	.	TRBJ1-2	CASSPGQIGGYTF	TGTGCCAGCAGCCCGGGCCAAATTGGTGGCTACACCTTC
TRBV27	.	few	TRBJ1-2	CASSLGRSNYGYTF	TGTGCCAGCAGTTTAGGGAGGTCTAACTATGGCTACACCTTC
TRBV28	.	.	TRBJ1-2	CASSLSADILNGYTF	TGTGCCAGCAGTTTATCAGCGGACATTTTAAATGGCTACACCTTC
TRBV5-6	TRBD1	.	TRBJ1-1	CASSFGTGGMTEAFF	TGTGCCAGCAGCTTTGGGACAGGGGGTATGACTGAAGCTTTCTTT
TRBV6-4	.	once	TRBJ2-3	CARDHEFYTDTQYF	TGTGCCAGGGACCACGAGTTTTACACAGATACGCAGTATTTT
TRBV10-2	TRBD1	.	TRBJ1-5	CASRGQGAGSNQPQHF	TGCGCCAGCAGGGGACAGGGGGCCGGTAGCAATCAGCCCCAGCATTTT
TRBV7-9	.	.	TRBJ1-6	CASSSGGNGSPLHF	TGTGCCAGCAGCTCGGGGGGTAACGGCTCACCCCTCCACTTT
TRBV19	.	few	TRBJ1-5	CASSPSTVYSNQPQHF	TGTGCCAGTAGTCCGTCGACGGTGTATAGCAATCAGCCCCAGCATTTT
TRBV24-1	.	.	TRBJ2-1	CATSDSGVGDEQFF	TGTGCCACCAGTGATTCGGGGGTTGGGGATGAGCAGTTCTTC
TRBV27	TRBD1	.	TRBJ2-3	CASSFTGQGWTDTQYF	TGTGCCAGCAGTTTTACGGGACAGGGGTGGACAGATACGCAGTATTTT
TRBV19	TRBD1	.	TRBJ1-2	CASSALQGNGYTF	TGTGCCAGTAGTGCATTACAGGGGAACGGCTACACCTTC
TRBV6-2/TRBV6-3	.	few	TRBJ2-4	CASSYARGDVAKNIQYF	TGTGCCAGCAGTTACGCTCGCGGGGATGTGGCCAAAAACATTCAGTACTTC
TRBV2	.	.	TRBJ2-7	CASSGVGTYEQYF	TGTGCCAGCAGTGGGGTGGGCACCTACGAGCAGTACTTC
TRBV27	TRBD1	.	TRBJ2-7	CASSTRTGRSSYEQYF	TGTGCCAGCAGCACCCGGACAGGCCGAAGCTCCTACGAGCAGTACTTC
TRBV20-1	.	.	TRBJ1-2	CSATLWGGYTF	TGCAGTGCTACCCTATGGGGTGGCTACACCTTC
TRBV7-9	.	.	TRBJ2-7	CASSLSIPEQYF	TGTGCCAGCAGCTTATCTATTCCCGAGCAGTACTTC
TRBV9	TRBD1	.	TRBJ2-1	CASSLRDRSLTYNEQFF	TGTGCCAGCAGCCTCCGGGACAGGTCGTTAACCTACAATGAGCAGTTCTTC
TRBV30	TRBD1	.	TRBJ1-2	CAWGRDRPYGYTF	TGTGCCTGGGGTCGGGACAGACCCTATGGCTACACCTTC
TRBV7-9	.	.	TRBJ2-1	CASSQGLLDEQFF	TGTGCCAGCAGCCAGGGACTCTTGGATGAGCAGTTCTTC
TRBV6-2/TRBV6-3	TRBD2	few	TRBJ2-4	CASSPTSWGSGGARGIQYF	TGTGCCAGCAGCCCTACTTCCTGGGGTAGCGGGGGGGCCAGAGGCATTCAGTACTTC
TRBV6-5	.	.	TRBJ1-3	CASRTGYPGNTIYF	TGTGCCAGCAGAACAGGGTACCCTGGAAACACCATATATTTT
TRBV18	TRBD2	.	TRBJ2-1	CASSPLPPAGGLYNEQFF	TGTGCCAGCTCACCATTGCCTCCAGCGGGGGGTTTATACAATGAGCAGTTCTTC
TRBV6-4	.	.	TRBJ2-3	CASSSSAGSTDTQYF	TGTGCCAGCAGTTCGAGCGCGGGAAGCACAGATACGCAGTATTTT
TRBV3-1/TRBV3-2	.	.	TRBJ2-1	CASSQAPAGPSYNEQFF	TGTGCCAGCAGCCAAGCTCCTGCGGGGCCCTCCTACAATGAGCAGTTCTTC
TRBV9	.	.	TRBJ2-5	CASSVAEGGSWETQYF	TGTGCCAGCAGCGTAGCGGAGGGGGGAAGCTGGGAGACCCAGTACTTC
TRBV5-1	.	.	TRBJ1-1	CASSFRSQMNTEAFF	TGCGCCAGCAGCTTCAGGAGTCAAATGAACACTGAAGCTTTCTTT
TRBV3-1/TRBV3-2	.	.	TRBJ2-3	CASSRGGRDTQYF	TGTGCCAGCAGCCGCGGGGGCCGGGATACGCAGTATTTT
TRBV12-3/TRBV12-4	.	few	TRBJ2-5	CASSKKDPGAQYF	TGTGCCAGCAGTAAAAAAGACCCAGGAGCACAGTACTTC
TRBV12-3/TRBV12-4	.	.	TRBJ1-2	CASSTGTSLGYTF	TGTGCCAGCAGTACCGGGACCTCGTTGGGCTACACCTTC
TRBV10-3	.	.	TRBJ2-7	CAISNPTQDSYEQYF	TGTGCCATCAGTAATCCCACGCAGGATTCCTACGAGCAGTACTTC
TRBV18	.	.	TRBJ1-5	CASSPDGINQPQHF	TGTGCCAGCTCACCGGACGGTATAAATCAGCCCCAGCATTTT
TRBV3-1/TRBV3-2	TRBD1	few	TRBJ1-1	CASSQVPGQGVNTEAFF	TGTGCCAGCAGCCAAGTCCCGGGACAGGGAGTGAACACTGAAGCTTTCTTT
TRBV29-1	.	.	TRBJ1-2	CSVGTQKNYGYTF	TGCAGCGTTGGTACCCAGAAAAACTATGGCTACACCTTC
TRBV9	.	few	TRBJ1-2	CASSPSWGPSNYGYTF	TGTGCCAGCAGCCCATCCTGGGGGCCGTCGAACTATGGCTACACCTTC
TRBV5-5	TRBD1	.	TRBJ1-3	CASSLGQRPGNTIYF	TGTGCCAGCAGCCTGGGACAGCGTCCTGGAAACACCATATATTTT
TRBV12-3/TRBV12-4	TRBD1	.	TRBJ1-1	CASSRTGGTEAFF	TGTGCCAGCAGTCGGACAGGGGGCACTGAAGCTTTCTTT
TRBV6-2/TRBV6-3	.	.	TRBJ2-1	CASSYSRGNEQFF	TGTGCCAGCAGTTACTCTCGGGGAAATGAGCAGTTCTTC
TRBV6-5	.	.	TRBJ2-7	CASSSRRPPAPYEQYF	TGTGCCAGCAGTTCCCGTCGACCACCCGCCCCCTACGAGCAGTACTTC